The present entry profiles one T cell receptor (beta chain) with its context. The antigen remains undetermined. This specimen comes from a study of cytomegalovirus exposure and HLA in healthy donors. Study results and limitations: Reports credit the classifier with highly specific, highly sensitive diagnosis of cytomegalovirus status. The authors confirmed in vitro that three CMV-associated chains were specific for CMV antigens.

V dropped 4 bases and J dropped 3 bases, with 15 bases sitting between them. This CDR3 region has 15 residues. CDR1 SGHRS and CDR2 YFSETQ come from the germline V gene. Use of 60 Vbeta and 13 Jbeta primers characterized the PCR. The protocol was immunoSEQ multiplex PCR, while the TCRdb copy is restricted to in-frame clones and leaves out a portion. Found here are about 150,000 clones, 75% to 85% of them singletons; the top ten hold roughly 6%. The TCR sequence derives from a man aged 50 or older in good health and CMV-seropositive. This chain connects TRBV5-1 to TRBJ2-3; D is perhaps TRBD2 (5 bases). The sample was PBMCs. DNA of the CDR3: TGCGCCAGCAGCCCCTACGGGATAGTTACAGATACGCAGTATTTT. This gives the protein CASSPYGIVTDTQYF.